The next 7 T cell receptor beta chains were all read from a single sample in a study of CD8 T cells in ankylosing spondylitis. In TCRdb, the 5' RACE reads were re-called with MiXCR into one record per CDR3 protein. This table has approximately 400,000 distinct CDR3 sequences, 15% to 20% appearing once. Their antigens remain unidentified. Findings of the study overall: Apparently characteristic of ankylosing spondylitis blood was a TCR beta motif (about 8 highly homologous variants).

Input material: blood, either unsorted or a sorted T cell fraction (not recorded which). These receptors were collected from a male donor with ankylosing spondylitis.

The chain joins TRBV29-1 to TRBJ1-2; a weak D match, TRBD1 (5 bases). The CDR3 length is 16 residues. V was trimmed by 4 bases and J by 4 bases, leaving 22 bases between them. Germline assignment: CDR1 SQVTM and CDR2 ANQGSEA. CDR3 amino acids: CSVVRWRGPRPYGYTF. DNA of the CDR3: TGCAGCGTTGTGAGGTGGAGGGGCCCCCGCCCCTATGGCTACACCTTC.

This clonotype was counted many times. The chain couples TRBV18 to TRBJ2-1; 9 bases agree with TRBD2. Losses at the gene ends were 2 bases for V and 6 bases for J; bases not matched to a gene: 11. Germline CDR1 KGHSH, CDR2 LQKENI. The CDR3 extends over 17 amino acids. CDR3 residues: CASSPKTGTSTSNEQFF. CDR3 nucleotides: TGTGCCAGCTCACCAAAGACCGGGACTAGCACAAGCAATGAGCAGTTCTTC.

This clonotype was seen more than once but under ten times. V gene TRBV19 combines with J gene TRBJ1-5; D gene unclear. Trimming removed 6 bases at V and 4 bases at J, with 10 bases between. CDR1 LNHDA and CDR2 SQIVND come from the germline V gene (reference sequence). CDR3 size: 13 residues. The CDR3 is CASRGSHNQPQHF. In DNA form, the CDR3 reads TGTGCCAGTAGGGGCAGCCATAATCAGCCCCAGCATTTT. Variable domain in full (rest from reference TRBV19 and TRBJ1-5): DGGITQSPKYLFRKEGQNVTLSCEQNLNHDAMYWYRQDPGQGLRLIYYSQIVNDFQKGDIAEGYSVSREKKESFPLTVTSAQKNPTAFYLCASRGSHNQPQHFGDGTRLSIL.

In this sample, this clonotype turned up a few times. The J gene is TRBJ1-2, the V gene TRBV20-1; D possibly corresponds to TRBD1 (6 bases). CDR1 and CDR2 (germline): DFQATT, SNEGSKA (reference sequence). The CDR3 totals 12 residues. V lost 4 bases and J lost 6, with 12 bases in between. The CDR3 loop reads CSAISPGDGYTF. Here the CDR3 DNA reads TGCAGTGCTATTTCCCCAGGGGATGGCTACACCTTC.

DNA of the CDR3: TGTGCCAGCAGGGGGTTGGAGCTCAACTATGGCTACACCTTC. Translating gives CASRGLELNYGYTF. The genes are TRBV6-1 and TRBJ1-2, with unresolved D. This CDR3 comprises 14 residues. Trimming shortened V by 6 bases and J by 2 bases, and 13 bases separated the two germline ends. Germline CDR1 and CDR2: MNHNS and SASEGT.

This clonotype was counted between two and nine times. The gene calls are TRBV7-2 and TRBJ1-6; TRBD1 is a possible D gene (6 bases). There are 15 residues in the CDR3. Trimming cost V 1 base and J 5 bases, with 9 bases left between them. Germline lookup yields CDR1 SGHTA and CDR2 FQGNSA. The CDR3 reads CASSLEAGDNSPLHF. CDR3 nucleotides: TGTGCCAGCAGCTTAGAGGCAGGGGATAATTCACCCCTCCACTTT.

This clonotype showed up many times. This chain connects TRBV10-3 to TRBJ2-1; 10 positions agree with TRBD1. The V gene's germline CDR1 is ENHRY and CDR2 SYGVKD. CDR3 size: 15 residues. J lost 7 bases, V lost 9 bases, and 12 bases had no gene match. CDR3 sequence (DNA): TGTGCCATAGGGGCCCGGGACAGGGGTAGTAATGAGCAGTTCTTC. Amino acids: CAIGARDRGSNEQFF.